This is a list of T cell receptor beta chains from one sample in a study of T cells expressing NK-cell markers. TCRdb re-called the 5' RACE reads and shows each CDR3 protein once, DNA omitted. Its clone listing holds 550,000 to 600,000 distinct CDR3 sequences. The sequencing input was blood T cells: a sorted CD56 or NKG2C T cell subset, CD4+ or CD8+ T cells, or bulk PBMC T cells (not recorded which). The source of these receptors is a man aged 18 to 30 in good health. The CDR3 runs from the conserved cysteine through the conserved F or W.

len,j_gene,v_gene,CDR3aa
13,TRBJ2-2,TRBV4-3,CASSQGRSRELFF
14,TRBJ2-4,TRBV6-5,CASSYGGPKNIQYF
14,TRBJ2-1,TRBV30,CAWSVGQVLQEQFF
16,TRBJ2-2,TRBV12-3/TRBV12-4,CASPSTDSTNTGELFF
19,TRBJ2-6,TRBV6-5,CASSYSRAQGMPGANVLTF
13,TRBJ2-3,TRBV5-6,CASALGGGDTQYF
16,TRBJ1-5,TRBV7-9,CASSNGPSGGNQPQHF
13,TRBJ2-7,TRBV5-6,CASDAIGGSEQYF
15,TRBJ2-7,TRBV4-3,CASSQADRGLNEQYF
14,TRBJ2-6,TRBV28,CASSPIGGPSVLTF
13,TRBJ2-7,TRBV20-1,CSAQPGTKGEQYF
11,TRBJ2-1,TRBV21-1,CARAVYNEQFF
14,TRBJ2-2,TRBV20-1,CSARAPRGTGELFF
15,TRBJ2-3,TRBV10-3,CAISGAGGTTDTQYF
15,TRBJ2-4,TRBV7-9,CASSLGGLFQNIQYF
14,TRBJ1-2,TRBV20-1,CSASSGPSAQGYTF
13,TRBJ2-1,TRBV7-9,CATGLAAYNEQFF
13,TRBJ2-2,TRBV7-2,CASTRPGTGELFF
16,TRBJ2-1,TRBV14,CASSQAAGSSYNEQFF
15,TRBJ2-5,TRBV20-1,CSAQALAGVRETQYF
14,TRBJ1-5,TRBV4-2,CASSQNRGIQPQHF
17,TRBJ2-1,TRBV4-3,CASSQDLVAGVGDEQFF
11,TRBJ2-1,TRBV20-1,CSADSRDEQFF
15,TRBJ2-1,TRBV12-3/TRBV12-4,CASSPTRSSYNEQFF
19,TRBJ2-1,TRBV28,CASSPLGLAGGPDMNEQFF
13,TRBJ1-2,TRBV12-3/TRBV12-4,CASSHGIDYGYTF
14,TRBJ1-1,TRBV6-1,CASSQPGRNTEAFF
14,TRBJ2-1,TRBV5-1,CASSLGLDQNEQFF
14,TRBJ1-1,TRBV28,CASTLGQSGTEAFF
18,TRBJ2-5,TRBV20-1,CSAATSGGTSGRLGTQYF
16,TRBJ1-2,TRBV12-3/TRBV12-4,CASSPGQQPSFYGYTF
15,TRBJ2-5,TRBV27,CASSPGWGLQETQYF
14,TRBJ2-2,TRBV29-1,CSASLGSGTGELFF
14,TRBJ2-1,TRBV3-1,CASSPGGVENEQFF
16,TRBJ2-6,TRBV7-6,CASSLEPNSGANVLTF
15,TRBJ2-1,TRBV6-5,CASSYNSGRSNEQFF
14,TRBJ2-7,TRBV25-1,CASSEWGTIAEQYF
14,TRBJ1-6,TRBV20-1,CSARDVAMNSPLHF
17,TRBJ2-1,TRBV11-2,CASSLVSSGSLWGEQFF
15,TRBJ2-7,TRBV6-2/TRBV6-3,CASRPVASGSYEQYF
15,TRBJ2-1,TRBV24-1,CATSDPSGTASEQFF
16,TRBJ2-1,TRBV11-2,CASSFRGHGPLDEQFF
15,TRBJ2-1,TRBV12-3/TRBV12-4,CASSFSGPRWDEQFF
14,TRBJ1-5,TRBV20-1,CSAADAGRNQPQHF
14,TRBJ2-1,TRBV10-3,CAISRGGDYNEQFF
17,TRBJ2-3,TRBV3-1,CASSLTGASVSTDTQYF
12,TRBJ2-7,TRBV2,CASSVRQGRQYF
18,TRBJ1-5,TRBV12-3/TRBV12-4,CASSLGGDREGNNQPQHF
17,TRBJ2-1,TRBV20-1,CSASPSWAGVSRNEQFF
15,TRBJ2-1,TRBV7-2,CASSLVAGESNEQFF
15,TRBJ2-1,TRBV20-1,CSAGLGLPGGGEQFF